The rows below give T cell receptor beta chains drawn from one sample of a study of T cell repertoires in cytomegalovirus infection. TCRdb ran MiXCR on the reads and lists one entry per CDR3 protein. The sample consists of around 280,000 distinct CDR3 sequences, around 13% of them appearing once. Sequencing was carried out using PBMCs. These receptors came from a human donor in good health (CMV status not recorded). Some clones in this sample may be carry-over from other donors' samples. CDR3s include the opening cysteine and the closing phenylalanine or tryptophan. The D gene is left open where the match is weak. The size field is filled for only some rows; it gives once, few, many or a size class.

j_gene	abundance	d_gene	v_gene	CDR3nt	CDR3aa
TRBJ1-4	many	TRBD1	TRBV4-1	TGCGCCAGCAGCCAAGACCGGGGACAGGGAAGTGAAAAACTGTTTTTT	CASSQDRGQGSEKLFF
TRBJ2-7	-	-	TRBV3-1	TGTGCCAGCGCCAACACCTACGAGCAGTACTTC	CASANTYEQYF
TRBJ1-5	many	-	TRBV28	TGTGCCAGCAGTTTTCCAGGATTAGGCAATCAGCCCCAGCATTTT	CASSFPGLGNQPQHF
TRBJ2-3	many	-	TRBV14	TGTGCCAGCAGCCAAGATCCGACAGCTTTCACAGATACGCAGTATTTT	CASSQDPTAFTDTQYF
TRBJ2-3	-	TRBD2	TRBV4-1	TGCGCCAGCAGCCTACTGACTAGCGGGGTGGCAGATACGCAGTATTTT	CASSLLTSGVADTQYF
TRBJ2-3	few	-	TRBV2	TGTGCCAGCAGTGAAATGGAAGATACGCAGTATTTT	CASSEMEDTQYF
TRBJ2-7	many	-	TRBV6-6	TGTGCCAGCAGTTACCAACTAGGGGCCTACGAGCAGTACTTC	CASSYQLGAYEQYF
TRBJ1-3	medium-sized	-	TRBV7-2	TGTGCCAGCAGCTTAGTCTCTATCGACACCATATATTTT	CASSLVSIDTIYF
TRBJ1-4	-	-	TRBV20-1	TGCAGTGCTAGAGGGGCACTCCATTCTGCAACTAATGAAAAACTGTTTTTT	CSARGALHSATNEKLFF
TRBJ2-5	-	TRBD2	TRBV28	TGTGCCAGCAGCCATAACTTAGCGGGAGAGACCCAGTACTTC	CASSHNLAGETQYF
TRBJ2-6	few	-	TRBV29-1	TGCAGCGTTGAAGATCGGGAGAGCTCCTCTCACTCTGGGGCCAACGTCCTGACTTTC	CSVEDRESSSHSGANVLTF
TRBJ1-1	few	-	TRBV7-6	TGTGCCAGCAGCTCGGTAGGGATGATGAACACTGAAGCTTTCTTT	CASSSVGMMNTEAFF
TRBJ2-7	many	-	TRBV11-2	TGTGCCAGCAGCTCTTGGGGGCAATCTAGTTCTCACGAGCAGTACTTC	CASSSWGQSSSHEQYF
TRBJ2-6	many	-	TRBV7-2	TGTGCCAGCAGCTTACTGTCGAGCGGCAGGCTCTCTGGGGCCAACGTCCTGACTTTC	CASSLLSSGRLSGANVLTF
TRBJ2-5	-	TRBD2	TRBV14	TGTGCCAGGAGCAGGCTAGCGGACCTCCAAGAGACCCAGTACTTC	CARSRLADLQETQYF
TRBJ2-3	many	-	TRBV5-1	TGCGCCAGCAGCTTGGAGTCGGGGGGCACGACAGATACGCAGTATTTT	CASSLESGGTTDTQYF
TRBJ2-5	-	TRBD1	TRBV7-9	TGTGCCAGCAGCGCGCGACAGGGAATGGAGACCCAGTACTTC	CASSARQGMETQYF
TRBJ2-7	few	TRBD2	TRBV28	TGTGCCAGCAGTTTGGGGGGGAGGGACTCCTACGAGCAGTACTTC	CASSLGGRDSYEQYF
TRBJ2-2	-	-	TRBV7-9	TGTGCCAGCAGCTTGGAGGGGCAGAGACTGAACACCGGGGAGCTGTTTTTT	CASSLEGQRLNTGELFF
TRBJ2-7	many	TRBD2	TRBV12-3/TRBV12-4	TGTGCCAGCAGTCCGGGACTAGCGGGAGGCCTCTCCTACGAGCAGTACTTC	CASSPGLAGGLSYEQYF
TRBJ2-7	many	-	TRBV7-9	TGTGCCAGCAGTCTAGGGGGTACAGGGTCGGACGAGCAGTACTTC	CASSLGGTGSDEQYF
TRBJ2-1	few	-	TRBV2	TGTGCCAACAGGGATTCCTACAATGAGCAGTTCTTC	CANRDSYNEQFF
TRBJ2-3	many	-	TRBV7-3	TGTGCCAGCAGCTTAGTGACCATAGATACGCAGTATTTT	CASSLVTIDTQYF
TRBJ2-3	many	TRBD1	TRBV12-3/TRBV12-4	TGTGCCAGCAGGGCGTCCGGGACAGGGACAGATACGCAGTATTTT	CASRASGTGTDTQYF
TRBJ2-1	many	-	TRBV5-4	TGTGCCAGCAGCTTGGCCGTGCTAGCCAATGAGCAGTTCTTC	CASSLAVLANEQFF
TRBJ1-1	many	-	TRBV6-2/TRBV6-3	TGTGCCAGCAGCCCCGTGGGCACTGAAGCTTTCTTT	CASSPVGTEAFF
TRBJ1-1	-	-	TRBV7-3	TGTGCCAGCAGCTTAACGGTCAGCACTGAAGCTTTCTTT	CASSLTVSTEAFF
TRBJ2-7	many	-	TRBV7-2	TGTGCCAGCAGCCCTAGTGGGGTTTCCTACGAGCAGTACTTC	CASSPSGVSYEQYF
TRBJ2-7	few	-	TRBV20-1	TGCAGTGCTAGGGGAAGGGGTGGGTATTACGAGCAGTACTTC	CSARGRGGYYEQYF
TRBJ2-2	few	-	TRBV20-1	TGCAGTGCTAGAGATCGGCGAGGGATCGGGGAGCTGTTTTTT	CSARDRRGIGELFF
TRBJ2-7	many	-	TRBV29-1	TGCAGCGTTGGCGGACATACCTACGAGCAGTACTTC	CSVGGHTYEQYF
TRBJ2-1	-	-	TRBV2	TGTGCCAGTTTCCGGGACAACTACAATGAGCAGTTCTTC	CASFRDNYNEQFF
TRBJ2-7	many	-	TRBV7-6	TGTGCCAGCAGCTTAGTGGGGAGTCTTTCCGAGCAGTACTTC	CASSLVGSLSEQYF
TRBJ2-3	many	-	TRBV6-2/TRBV6-3	TGTGCCAGCAGTCCGGTGGCAGATACGCAGTATTTT	CASSPVADTQYF
TRBJ2-5	-	-	TRBV2	TGTGCCAGCGGTGGGGCCGGGCAAGAGACCCAGTACTTC	CASGGAGQETQYF
TRBJ2-1	-	TRBD2	TRBV19	TGTGCCAGTAGTATGGCTGCGGACGGGAGGGCCAATGAGCAGTTCTTC	CASSMAADGRANEQFF
TRBJ1-1	many	TRBD1	TRBV7-2	TGTGCCAGCAGCCCGACAGGGTCCAATACTGAAGCTTTCTTT	CASSPTGSNTEAFF
TRBJ1-2	many	-	TRBV7-9	TGTGCCAGCAGCTTAGTACCGTGGAGCTATGGCTACACCTTC	CASSLVPWSYGYTF